These T cell receptor beta chains were read from a single sample in a study of blood T cell repertoires in COVID-19. Profiling relied on immunoSEQ multiplex PCR, and the TCRdb table lists in-frame clones only, not all of them. The data show approximately 140,000 clones, 85% to 90% seen once. The sample consisted of peripheral blood. Receptor source: a human donor in a cohort sampled during active COVID-19. CDR3s include the opening cysteine and the closing phenylalanine or tryptophan. A D gene is named only where the DNA matches it firmly. The size field is filled for only some rows; it gives once, few, many or a size class.

CDR3 DNA	CDR3 protein	J gene	V gene	clone size	D gene
TGTGCCATCAGTTTGGACACAAACTTAAACTACGAGCAGTACTTC	CAISLDTNLNYEQYF	TRBJ2-7	TRBV10-3	.	.
TGTGCCAGCAGCCCCCTCCCGGGACAGGGGCATGGCTACACCTTC	CASSPLPGQGHGYTF	TRBJ1-2	TRBV7-8	.	TRBD1
TGCGCCAGCAGTGAGTCTCCGGGACAGGGGGTGAAGTACTTC	CASSESPGQGVKYF	TRBJ2-7	TRBV10-1	few	TRBD1
TGTGCCTGGAGTCAGGGTAGAGGCTACGAGCAGTACTTC	CAWSQGRGYEQYF	TRBJ2-7	TRBV30	.	.
TGTGCCAGCAGCCCCCGACTAGCGGGAGATTACGAGCAGTACTTC	CASSPRLAGDYEQYF	TRBJ2-7	TRBV9	once	TRBD2
TGTGCCAGCAGCAAACTAGCGGGAGACATCAATGAGCAGTTCTTC	CASSKLAGDINEQFF	TRBJ2-1	TRBV21-1	.	.
TGTGCCACCAGTGATTGGGGACTGGAGACCCAGTACTTC	CATSDWGLETQYF	TRBJ2-5	TRBV24-1	.	.
TGTGCCAGCAGCAAATGGAGGACAGGGTGGGAGAGAAACACCATATATTTT	CASSKWRTGWERNTIYF	TRBJ1-3	TRBV21-1	.	.
TGTGCCAGTAGTAGCGGCAGGGAGGCTCAGCCCCAGCATTTT	CASSSGREAQPQHF	TRBJ1-5	TRBV19	.	.
TGTGCCAGCTCACCACTGATCACTCGTGGTAGTTACGAGCAGTACTTC	CASSPLITRGSYEQYF	TRBJ2-7	TRBV18	.	.
TGTGCCAGCAGCTTAGTAGCGGCAATTCTAGCCAAAAACATTCAGTACTTC	CASSLVAAILAKNIQYF	TRBJ2-4	TRBV7-2	.	.
TGTGCCAGCAGCCAAGATGGGGCAGGGTTCGGAGGCTACACCTTC	CASSQDGAGFGGYTF	TRBJ1-2	TRBV4-2	.	.
TGTGCCACCAGTGTGGGGGCAGGGAGCAATCAGCCCCAGCATTTT	CATSVGAGSNQPQHF	TRBJ1-5	TRBV24-1	.	.
TGTGCCAGTGCGAGACAGGGGGCGAGTGGAAACACCATATATTTT	CASARQGASGNTIYF	TRBJ1-3	TRBV25-1	.	TRBD1
TGTGCCAGCAGCCAAGATAGCCAGCCAGGGGATACGCAGTATTTT	CASSQDSQPGDTQYF	TRBJ2-3	TRBV3-1/TRBV3-2	.	.
TGTGCCAGCTCACCACCTACGGGGGGGCGATATGCAGATACGCAGTATTTT	CASSPPTGGRYADTQYF	TRBJ2-3	TRBV18	.	TRBD2
TGCGCCAGCAGCCAATGGACAGGGGGCTACGCTGATAAGCAGTACTTC	CASSQWTGGYADKQYF	TRBJ2-7	TRBV4-3	few	TRBD1
TGCGCCAGCAGCCAATCCAGGGGGAGCACAGATACGCAGTATTTT	CASSQSRGSTDTQYF	TRBJ2-3	TRBV4-3	.	TRBD1
TGTGCCAGCAGCGCACCTGACAGGGAGTTCGACTATGGCTACACCTTC	CASSAPDREFDYGYTF	TRBJ1-2	TRBV9	.	TRBD1
TGTGCCAGTAGTCTACGTTGGGGACAGTCCTATGGCTACACCTTC	CASSLRWGQSYGYTF	TRBJ1-2	TRBV19	.	TRBD1
TGCGCCAGCAGCCAAGTACCAGGACAGGTAGAGACCCAGTACTTC	CASSQVPGQVETQYF	TRBJ2-5	TRBV4-3	.	TRBD1
TGTGCCAGCAGTTTAGCAGGGTATCAGCCCCAGCATTTT	CASSLAGYQPQHF	TRBJ1-5	TRBV27	.	.
TGCAGCGTTGAGGGCAGGGGTTCGCCAGATACGCAGTATTTT	CSVEGRGSPDTQYF	TRBJ2-3	TRBV29-1	.	.
TGTGCCAGCAGCTTCTTCACAGGGTTGGGATACAATGAGCAGTTCTTC	CASSFFTGLGYNEQFF	TRBJ2-1	TRBV7-2	.	.
TGTGCCAGTGAGAGTCAGGGGAGAGGCTACACCTTC	CASESQGRGYTF	TRBJ1-2	TRBV19	.	.
TGTGCCACCAGTGACGAGGGTGCCCCAATATACGAGCAGTACTTC	CATSDEGAPIYEQYF	TRBJ2-7	TRBV24-1	.	.
TGTGCCAGCAGTCCGATGTTGCGTACGCAGTATTTT	CASSPMLRTQYF	TRBJ2-3	TRBV6-2/TRBV6-3	once	.
TGTGCCAGTAGTATGGGGACAGGGGGCCTGTCTGAAGCTTTCTTT	CASSMGTGGLSEAFF	TRBJ1-1	TRBV19	.	TRBD1
TGTGCCATCAGTGTCGGACAGGGGGGGAACACCGGGGAGCTGTTTTTT	CAISVGQGGNTGELFF	TRBJ2-2	TRBV10-3	.	TRBD1
TGTGCCAGCAGCTTTAGGGGGAACTATGGCTACACCTTC	CASSFRGNYGYTF	TRBJ1-2	TRBV7-2	.	.
TGTGCCAGCGGAAGACAGGGCGGTAATGAAAAACTGTTTTTT	CASGRQGGNEKLFF	TRBJ1-4	TRBV2	few	TRBD1
TGTGCCAGCAGCACGGTCACAGGGGAAGAGACCCAGTACTTC	CASSTVTGEETQYF	TRBJ2-5	TRBV7-9	few	TRBD1
TGCAGCGTTCGGGACAGGGGGGTTCAGCCCCAGCATTTT	CSVRDRGVQPQHF	TRBJ1-5	TRBV29-1	.	TRBD1
TGTGCCAGCTCACCTAACAGGGAATCACCCCTCCACTTT	CASSPNRESPLHF	TRBJ1-6	TRBV18	.	.
TGTGCCAGCAGCTTGGTGGTCAGTGGCTACACCTTC	CASSLVVSGYTF	TRBJ1-2	TRBV5-8	.	.
TGTGCCAGCAGCCTGGACAGGGGGCTCTCTGGGGCCAACGTCCTGACTTTC	CASSLDRGLSGANVLTF	TRBJ2-6	TRBV11-2	.	TRBD1
TGCAGTGCTAGTCCAGGGCCAGATGAGCAGTTCTTC	CSASPGPDEQFF	TRBJ2-1	TRBV20-1	.	.
TGTGCCAGCAGCTTACCGGGACAGCCAAATTCGAACACTGAAGCTTTCTTT	CASSLPGQPNSNTEAFF	TRBJ1-1	TRBV7-8	.	TRBD1
TGTGCCAGCAGCTTCGCGGGTACTTACGAGCAGTACTTC	CASSFAGTYEQYF	TRBJ2-7	TRBV11-2	.	.
TGTGCCTGGAGTCACGGACCGGGGGATGAGCAGTTCTTC	CAWSHGPGDEQFF	TRBJ2-1	TRBV30	.	.
TGTGCCAGCAGTTTAGTCTCGACAGAGAATCAGCCCCAGCATTTT	CASSLVSTENQPQHF	TRBJ1-5	TRBV27	once	.
TGTGCCACCAGTCGCCGGGACAGGAGTTACAATGAGCAGTTCTTC	CATSRRDRSYNEQFF	TRBJ2-1	TRBV24-1	.	TRBD1
TGCGCCAGCAGCCAGCGGGCCGACTACGAGCAGTACTTC	CASSQRADYEQYF	TRBJ2-7	TRBV4-3	.	.
TGTGCCAGCTCACCACTGGCGAACACTGAAGCTTTCTTT	CASSPLANTEAFF	TRBJ1-1	TRBV18	.	.
TGCGCCAGCAGCTTGGTAAACGGAGCGAAAGAGACCCAGTACTTC	CASSLVNGAKETQYF	TRBJ2-5	TRBV5-1	many	.
TGTGCCAGCAGTTTATCGACTAGTAAGCAGACCCAGTACTTC	CASSLSTSKQTQYF	TRBJ2-5	TRBV27	.	.
TGTGCCAGCAGTTTATCGGCGGCGGTGGTAATTGGGTACAATGAGCAGTTCTTC	CASSLSAAVVIGYNEQFF	TRBJ2-1	TRBV28	.	.
TGTGCCAGCAGGGGACTAGTCAAGGAGACCCAGTACTTC	CASRGLVKETQYF	TRBJ2-5	TRBV5-8	.	TRBD2